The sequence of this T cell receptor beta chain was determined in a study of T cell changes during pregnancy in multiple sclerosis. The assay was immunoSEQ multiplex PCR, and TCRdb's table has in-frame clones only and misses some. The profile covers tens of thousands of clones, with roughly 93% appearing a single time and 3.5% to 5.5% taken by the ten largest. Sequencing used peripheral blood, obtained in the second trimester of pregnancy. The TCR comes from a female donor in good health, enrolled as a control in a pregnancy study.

CDR3 amino acids: CASSLGGAGKGYTF. In nucleotides, the CDR3 is TGTGCCAGCAGCTTAGGTGGGGCAGGGAAAGGCTACACCTTC. The chain recombines TRBV7-2 with TRBJ1-2, with a possible D match to TRBD1 (5 bases). The germline V gene encodes CDR1 SGHTA and CDR2 FQGNSA. This CDR3 is built from 14 residues. Trimming left V 1 base short and J 8 bases short, with 14 bases between.